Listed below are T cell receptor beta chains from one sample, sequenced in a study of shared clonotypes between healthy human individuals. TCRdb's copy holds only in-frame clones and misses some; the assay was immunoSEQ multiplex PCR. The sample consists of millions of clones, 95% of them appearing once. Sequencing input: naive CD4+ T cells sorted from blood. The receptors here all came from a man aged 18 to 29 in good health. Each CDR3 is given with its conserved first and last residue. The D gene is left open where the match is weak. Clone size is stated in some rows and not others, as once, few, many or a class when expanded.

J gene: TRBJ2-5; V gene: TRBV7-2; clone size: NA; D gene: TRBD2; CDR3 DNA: TGTGCCAGCAGCTTAGCCTGGACTAGCGTAGAGACCCAGTACTTC; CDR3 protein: CASSLAWTSVETQYF
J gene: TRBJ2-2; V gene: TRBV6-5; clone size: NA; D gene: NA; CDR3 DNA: TGTGCCAGCTTCAGGGGGGCCGGGGAGCTGTTTTTT; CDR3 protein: CASFRGAGELFF
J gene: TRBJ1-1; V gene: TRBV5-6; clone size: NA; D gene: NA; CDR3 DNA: TGTGCCAGCAGCGTCCGAGGGTTGAACACTGAAGCTTTCTTT; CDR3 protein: CASSVRGLNTEAFF
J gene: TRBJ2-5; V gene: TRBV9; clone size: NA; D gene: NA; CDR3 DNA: TGTGCCAGCAGCCCCCTAGGGGGTGGTGTAGAGACCCAGTACTTC; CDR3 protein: CASSPLGGGVETQYF
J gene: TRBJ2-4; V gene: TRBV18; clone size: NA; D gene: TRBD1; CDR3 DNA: TGTGCCAGCTCCGGTCTGGGACAGGGAAGTGTGGCCAAAAACATTCAGTACTTC; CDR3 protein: CASSGLGQGSVAKNIQYF
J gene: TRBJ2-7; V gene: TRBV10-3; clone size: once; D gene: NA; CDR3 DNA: TGTGCCTTATTGACATCGGATATCGAGCAGTACTTC; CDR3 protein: CALLTSDIEQYF
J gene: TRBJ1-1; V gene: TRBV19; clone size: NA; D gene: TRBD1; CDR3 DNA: TGTGCCAGTAGTATTTTATTGGGACAGGAAGCTTTCTTT; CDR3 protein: CASSILLGQEAFF
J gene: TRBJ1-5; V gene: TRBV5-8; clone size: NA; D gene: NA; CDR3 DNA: TGTGCCAGCAGCTTCAGTCATAATCAGCCCCAGCATTTT; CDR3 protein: CASSFSHNQPQHF
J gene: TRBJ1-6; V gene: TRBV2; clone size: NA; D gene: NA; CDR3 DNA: TGTGCCAGCAGTGAAGCAAGACAGGCTACCCTCCACTTT; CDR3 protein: CASSEARQATLHF
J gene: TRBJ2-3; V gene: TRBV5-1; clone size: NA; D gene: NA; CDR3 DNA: TGCGCCAGCAGCTCCCGGGAGATCGGCGGAGATACGCAGTATTTT; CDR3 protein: CASSSREIGGDTQYF
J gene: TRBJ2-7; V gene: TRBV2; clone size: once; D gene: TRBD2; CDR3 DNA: TGTGCCAGCAGTCCCATAGCGGGAGCTATTTCCTACGAGCAGTACTTC; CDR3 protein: CASSPIAGAISYEQYF
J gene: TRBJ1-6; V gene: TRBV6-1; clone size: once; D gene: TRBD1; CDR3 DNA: TGTGCCAGCAGGGACAGGAGGGATAATTCACCCCTCCACTTT; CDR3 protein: CASRDRRDNSPLHF
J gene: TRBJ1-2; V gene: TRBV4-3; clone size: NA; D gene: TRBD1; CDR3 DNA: TGCGCCAGCAGCCAAGAGTTTTGGACAGGTCCTAACTATGGCTACACCTTC; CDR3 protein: CASSQEFWTGPNYGYTF
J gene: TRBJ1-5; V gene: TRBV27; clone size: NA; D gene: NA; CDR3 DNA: TGTGCCAGCAGTTCATCCGGGGGCACCAATCAGCCCCAGCATTTT; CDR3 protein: CASSSSGGTNQPQHF
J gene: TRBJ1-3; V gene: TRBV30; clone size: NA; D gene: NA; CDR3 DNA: TGTGCCTGGAGACGTCAGATTGGAAACACCATATATTTT; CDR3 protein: CAWRRQIGNTIYF
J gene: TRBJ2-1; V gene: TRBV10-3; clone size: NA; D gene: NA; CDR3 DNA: TGTGCCATCAGTGAGGGGGGACTGGAGCAGTTCTTC; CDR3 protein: CAISEGGLEQFF
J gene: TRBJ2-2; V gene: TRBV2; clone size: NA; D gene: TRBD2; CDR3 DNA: TGTGCCGGGGGGGACTCCTCGGCCGGGGAGCTGTTTTTT; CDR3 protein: CAGGDSSAGELFF
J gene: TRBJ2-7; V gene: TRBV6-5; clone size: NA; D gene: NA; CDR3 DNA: TGTGCCAGCAGTTACTCGAACAGGGTAACCCACGAGCAGTACTTC; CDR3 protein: CASSYSNRVTHEQYF
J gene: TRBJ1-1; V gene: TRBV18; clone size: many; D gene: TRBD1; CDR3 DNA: TGTGCCAGCTCACGGGACAGCGGGAACACTGAAGCTTTCTTT; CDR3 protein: CASSRDSGNTEAFF
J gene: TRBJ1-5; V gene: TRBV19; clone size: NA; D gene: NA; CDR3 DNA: TGTGCCAGTAGTATGGGAGACAGGAGCCCTTATAGCAATCAGCCCCAGCATTTT; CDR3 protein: CASSMGDRSPYSNQPQHF
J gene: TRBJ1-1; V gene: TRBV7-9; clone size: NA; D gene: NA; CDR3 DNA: TGTGCCAGCAGTCGTTTTAGTTCCGGGAACACTGAAGCTTTCTTT; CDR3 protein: CASSRFSSGNTEAFF
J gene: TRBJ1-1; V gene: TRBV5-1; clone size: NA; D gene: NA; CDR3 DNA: TGCGCCAGCAGCTTGGGAGGCGGCGCAGGGTCGATGAACACTGAAGCTTTCTTT; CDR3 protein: CASSLGGGAGSMNTEAFF
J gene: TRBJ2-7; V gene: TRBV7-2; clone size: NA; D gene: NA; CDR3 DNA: TGTGCCAGCAGCTTGGCTATCCACTCCTACGAGCAGTACTTC; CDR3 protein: CASSLAIHSYEQYF
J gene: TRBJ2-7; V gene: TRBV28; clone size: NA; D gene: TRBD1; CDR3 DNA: TGTGCCAGCAGTTTCTTTGAGTGGGACAGGGGGTACGAGCAGTACTTC; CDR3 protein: CASSFFEWDRGYEQYF
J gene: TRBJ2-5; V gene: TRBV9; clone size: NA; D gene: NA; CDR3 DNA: TGTGCCAGCAGCGTAGGTGCTGGGCACCCATCGGAGACCCAGTACTTC; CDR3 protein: CASSVGAGHPSETQYF
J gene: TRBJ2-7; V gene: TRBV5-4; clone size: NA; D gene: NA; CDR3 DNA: TGTGCCAGCAGAAACACAGGAACCTACGAGCAGTACTTC; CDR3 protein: CASRNTGTYEQYF
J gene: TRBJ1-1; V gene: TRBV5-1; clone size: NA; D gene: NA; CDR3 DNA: TGCGCCAGCAGCTTACGACAGCCTAACACTGAAGCTTTCTTT; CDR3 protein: CASSLRQPNTEAFF
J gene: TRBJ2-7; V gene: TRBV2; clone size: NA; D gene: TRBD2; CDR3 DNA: TGTGCCAGCAGTGGTCAGGCGGGGGGGCCGAGAGAGCAGTACTTC; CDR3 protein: CASSGQAGGPREQYF
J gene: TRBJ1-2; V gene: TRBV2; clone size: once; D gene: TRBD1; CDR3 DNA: TGTGCCAGCAGTTTGGACAGGGTGACAGATGGCTACACCTTC; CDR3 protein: CASSLDRVTDGYTF
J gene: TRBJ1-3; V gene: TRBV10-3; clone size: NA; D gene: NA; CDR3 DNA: TGTGCCATCAAGGGATCTGGAAACACCATATATTTT; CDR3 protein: CAIKGSGNTIYF
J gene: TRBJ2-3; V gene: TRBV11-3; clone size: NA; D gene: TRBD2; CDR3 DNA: TGTGCCAGCAGCCTCTTAGCGGGGGGCACAGATACGCAGTATTTT; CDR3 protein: CASSLLAGGTDTQYF
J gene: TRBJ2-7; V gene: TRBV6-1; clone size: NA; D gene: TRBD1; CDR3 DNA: TGTGCCACCCTTAGACAGGGTCCCTACGAGCAGTACTTC; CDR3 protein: CATLRQGPYEQYF
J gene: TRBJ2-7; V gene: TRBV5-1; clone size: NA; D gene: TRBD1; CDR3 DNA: TGCGCCAGCAGCTTGGGACAGGGTGCGATCTACGAGCAGTACTTC; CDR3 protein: CASSLGQGAIYEQYF
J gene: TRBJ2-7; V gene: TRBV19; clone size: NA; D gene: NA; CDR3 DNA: TGTGCCAGTAGTATACAGGGGAAGTACGAGCAGTACTTC; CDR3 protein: CASSIQGKYEQYF
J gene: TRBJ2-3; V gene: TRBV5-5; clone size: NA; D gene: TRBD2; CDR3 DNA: TGTGCCAGCAGCTTGCCCCTAGCGGGAGATACGCAGTATTTT; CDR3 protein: CASSLPLAGDTQYF
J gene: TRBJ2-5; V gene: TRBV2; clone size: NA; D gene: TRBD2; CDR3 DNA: TGTGCCAGCATAGAGGAACTAGCGGGAAACCAAGAGACCCAGTACTTC; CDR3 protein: CASIEELAGNQETQYF
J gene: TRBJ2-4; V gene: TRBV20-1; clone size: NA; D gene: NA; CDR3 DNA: TGCAGTGCCGAAGCGGTAAACATTCAGTACTTC; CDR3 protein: CSAEAVNIQYF
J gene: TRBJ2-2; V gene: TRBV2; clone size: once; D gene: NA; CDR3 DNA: TGTGCCAGCAGTGAGTTTCCCGGTGGGGAGCTGTTTTTT; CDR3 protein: CASSEFPGGELFF